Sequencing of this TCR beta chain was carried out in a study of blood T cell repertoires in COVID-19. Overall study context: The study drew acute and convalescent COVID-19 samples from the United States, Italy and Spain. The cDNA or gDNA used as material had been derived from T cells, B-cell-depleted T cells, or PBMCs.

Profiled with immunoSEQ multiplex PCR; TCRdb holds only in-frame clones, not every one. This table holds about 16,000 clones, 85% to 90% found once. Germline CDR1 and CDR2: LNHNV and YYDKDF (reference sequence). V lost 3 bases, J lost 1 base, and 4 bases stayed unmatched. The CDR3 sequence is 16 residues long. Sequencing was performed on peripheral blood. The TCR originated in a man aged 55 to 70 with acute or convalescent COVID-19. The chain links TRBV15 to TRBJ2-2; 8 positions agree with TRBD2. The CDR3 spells CATSRGLAGNTGELFF. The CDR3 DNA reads TGTGCCACCAGCAGGGGGCTAGCGGGGAACACCGGGGAGCTGTTTTTT.